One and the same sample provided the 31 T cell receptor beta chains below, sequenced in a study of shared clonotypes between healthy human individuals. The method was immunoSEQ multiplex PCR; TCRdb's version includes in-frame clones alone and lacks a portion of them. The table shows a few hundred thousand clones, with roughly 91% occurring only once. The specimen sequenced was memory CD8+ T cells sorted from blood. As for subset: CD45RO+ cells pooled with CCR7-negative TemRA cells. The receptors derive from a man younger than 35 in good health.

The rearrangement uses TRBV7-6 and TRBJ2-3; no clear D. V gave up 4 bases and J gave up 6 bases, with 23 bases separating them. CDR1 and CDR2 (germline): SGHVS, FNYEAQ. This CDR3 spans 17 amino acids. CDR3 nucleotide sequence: TGTGCCAGCAGCTCCCCCGAAGGGCTGTTTACTTTGGATACGCAGTATTTT. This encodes CASSSPEGLFTLDTQYF.

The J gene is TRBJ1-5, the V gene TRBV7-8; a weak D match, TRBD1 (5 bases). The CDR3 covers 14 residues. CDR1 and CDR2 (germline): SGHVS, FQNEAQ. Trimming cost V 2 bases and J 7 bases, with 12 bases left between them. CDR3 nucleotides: TGTGCCAGCAGCTTACATCAGGGCCGACAGCCCCAGCATTTT. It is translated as CASSLHQGRQPQHF.

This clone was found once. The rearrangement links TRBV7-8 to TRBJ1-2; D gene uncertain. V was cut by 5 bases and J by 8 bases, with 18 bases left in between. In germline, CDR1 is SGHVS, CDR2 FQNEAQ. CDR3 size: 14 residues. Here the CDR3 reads CASSNDETLGGYTF. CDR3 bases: TGTGCCAGCAGCAACGACGAGACCCTAGGGGGCTACACCTTC.

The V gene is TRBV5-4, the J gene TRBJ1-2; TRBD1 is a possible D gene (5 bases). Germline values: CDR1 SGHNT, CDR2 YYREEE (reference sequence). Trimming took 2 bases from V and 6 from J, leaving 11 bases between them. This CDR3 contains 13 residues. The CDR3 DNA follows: TGTGCCAGCAGCTTCCAGGGAGGCGATGGCTACACCTTC. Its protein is CASSFQGGDGYTF.

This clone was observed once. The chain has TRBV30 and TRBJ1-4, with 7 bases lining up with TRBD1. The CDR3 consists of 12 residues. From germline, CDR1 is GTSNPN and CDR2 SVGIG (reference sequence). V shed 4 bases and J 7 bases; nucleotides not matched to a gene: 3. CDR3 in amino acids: CAWTGGGEKLFF. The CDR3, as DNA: TGTGCCTGGACAGGGGGGGGTGAAAAACTGTTTTTT.

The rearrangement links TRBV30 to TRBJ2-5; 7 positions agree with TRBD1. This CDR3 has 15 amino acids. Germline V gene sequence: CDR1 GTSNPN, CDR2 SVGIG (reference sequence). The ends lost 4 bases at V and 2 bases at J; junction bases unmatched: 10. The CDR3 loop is CAWMLGTAPQETQYF. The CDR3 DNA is TGTGCCTGGATGCTCGGGACAGCTCCTCAAGAGACCCAGTACTTC.

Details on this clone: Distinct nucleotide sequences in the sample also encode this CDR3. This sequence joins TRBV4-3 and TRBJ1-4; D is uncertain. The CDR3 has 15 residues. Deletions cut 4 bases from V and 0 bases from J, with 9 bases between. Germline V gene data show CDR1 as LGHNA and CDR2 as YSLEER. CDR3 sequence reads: CASSPTSATNEKLFF. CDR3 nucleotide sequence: TGCGCCAGCAGCCCCACATCTGCAACTAATGAAAAACTGTTTTTT.

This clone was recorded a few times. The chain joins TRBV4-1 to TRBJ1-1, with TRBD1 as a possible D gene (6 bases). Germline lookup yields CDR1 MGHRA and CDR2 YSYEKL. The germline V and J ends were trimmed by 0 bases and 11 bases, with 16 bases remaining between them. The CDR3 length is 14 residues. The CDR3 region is CASSQEPGGPSAFF. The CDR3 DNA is TGCGCCAGCAGCCAAGAGCCTGGGGGCCCATCCGCTTTCTTT.

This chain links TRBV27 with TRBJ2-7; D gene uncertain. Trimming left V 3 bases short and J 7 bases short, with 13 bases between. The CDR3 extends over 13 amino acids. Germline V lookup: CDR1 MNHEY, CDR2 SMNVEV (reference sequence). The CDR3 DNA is TGTGCCAGCAGTTTCACGGCAGATGGGGAGCAGTACTTC. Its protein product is CASSFTADGEQYF.

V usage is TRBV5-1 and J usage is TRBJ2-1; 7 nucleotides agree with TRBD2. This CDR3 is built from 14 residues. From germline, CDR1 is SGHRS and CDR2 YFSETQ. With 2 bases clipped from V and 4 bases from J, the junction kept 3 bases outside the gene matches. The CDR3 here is CASSLTSAYNEQFF. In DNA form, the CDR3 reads TGCGCCAGCAGCTTAACTAGCGCATACAATGAGCAGTTCTTC.

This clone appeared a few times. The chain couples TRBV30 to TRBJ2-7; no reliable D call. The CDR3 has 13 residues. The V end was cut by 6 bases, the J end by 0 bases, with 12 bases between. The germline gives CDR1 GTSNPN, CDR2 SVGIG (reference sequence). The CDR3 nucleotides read TGTGCCTGCCTTTCGACGGCCTCCTACGAGCAGTACTTC. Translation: CACLSTASYEQYF.

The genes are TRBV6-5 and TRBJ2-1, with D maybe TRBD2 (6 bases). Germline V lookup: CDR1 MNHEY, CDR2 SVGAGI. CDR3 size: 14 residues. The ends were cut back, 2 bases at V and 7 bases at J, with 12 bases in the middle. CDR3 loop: CASSYEGGGNEQFF. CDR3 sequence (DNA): TGTGCCAGCAGTTACGAGGGTGGGGGGAATGAGCAGTTCTTC.

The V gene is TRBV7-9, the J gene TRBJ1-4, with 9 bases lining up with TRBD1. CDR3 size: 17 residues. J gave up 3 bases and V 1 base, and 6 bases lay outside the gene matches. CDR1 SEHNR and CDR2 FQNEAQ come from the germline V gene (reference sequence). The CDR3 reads CASSLGGTGTANEKLFF. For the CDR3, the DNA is TGTGCCAGCAGCTTAGGGGGGACAGGGACGGCTAATGAAAAACTGTTTTTT.

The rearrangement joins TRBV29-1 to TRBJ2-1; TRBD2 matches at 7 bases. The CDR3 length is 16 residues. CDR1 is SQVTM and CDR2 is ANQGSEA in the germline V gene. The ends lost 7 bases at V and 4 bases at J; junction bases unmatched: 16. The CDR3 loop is CSADPLTTSVYNEQFF. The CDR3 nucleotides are TGCAGCGCCGACCCCTTAACCACTAGCGTATACAATGAGCAGTTCTTC.

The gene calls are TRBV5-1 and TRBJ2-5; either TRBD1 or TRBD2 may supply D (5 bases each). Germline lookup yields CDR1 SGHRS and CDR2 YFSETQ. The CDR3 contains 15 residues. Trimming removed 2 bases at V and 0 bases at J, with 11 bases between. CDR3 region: CASSFEGYYQETQYF. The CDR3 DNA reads TGCGCCAGCAGCTTCGAGGGGTACTACCAAGAGACCCAGTACTTC.

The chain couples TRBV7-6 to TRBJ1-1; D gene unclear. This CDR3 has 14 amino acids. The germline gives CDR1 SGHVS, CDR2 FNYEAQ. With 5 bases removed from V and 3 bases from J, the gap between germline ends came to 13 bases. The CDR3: CASSINGKHTEAFF. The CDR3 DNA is TGTGCCAGCAGCATAAACGGGAAGCACACTGAAGCTTTCTTT.

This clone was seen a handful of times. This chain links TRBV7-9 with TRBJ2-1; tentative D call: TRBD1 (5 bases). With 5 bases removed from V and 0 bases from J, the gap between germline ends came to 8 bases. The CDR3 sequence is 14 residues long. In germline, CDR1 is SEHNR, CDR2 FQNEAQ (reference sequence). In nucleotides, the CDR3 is TGTGCCAGCAGCCCCGACAGCTCCTACAATGAGCAGTTCTTC. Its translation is CASSPDSSYNEQFF.

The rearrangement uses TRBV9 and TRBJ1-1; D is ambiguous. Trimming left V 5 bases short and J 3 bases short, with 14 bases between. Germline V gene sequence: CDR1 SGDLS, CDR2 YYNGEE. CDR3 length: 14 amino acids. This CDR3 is CASSLGGEYTEAFF. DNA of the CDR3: TGTGCCAGCAGTCTAGGCGGGGAGTACACTGAAGCTTTCTTT.

This CDR3 reads CAWNPLIAGELFF. CDR3 DNA: TGTGCCTGGAACCCCCTAATCGCCGGGGAGCTGTTTTTT. The V call is TRBV30, the J call TRBJ2-2, with D uncertain. This CDR3 is built from 13 residues. V was pared by 4 bases and J by 6 bases, with 12 bases between. Germline values: CDR1 GTSNPN, CDR2 SVGIG (reference sequence).

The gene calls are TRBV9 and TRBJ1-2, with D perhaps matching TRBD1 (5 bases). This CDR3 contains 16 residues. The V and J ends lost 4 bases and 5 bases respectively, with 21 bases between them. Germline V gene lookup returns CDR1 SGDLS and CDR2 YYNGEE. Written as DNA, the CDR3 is TGTGCCAGCAGCCCGTTTAGGGTGGGGCGACTTTATGGCTACACCTTC. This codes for CASSPFRVGRLYGYTF.

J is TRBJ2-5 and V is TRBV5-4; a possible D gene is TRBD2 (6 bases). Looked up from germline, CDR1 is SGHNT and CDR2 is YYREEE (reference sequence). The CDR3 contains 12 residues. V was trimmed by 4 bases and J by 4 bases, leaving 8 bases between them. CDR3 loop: CASSGGIETQYF. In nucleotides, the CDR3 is TGTGCCAGCAGCGGGGGGATAGAGACCCAGTACTTC.

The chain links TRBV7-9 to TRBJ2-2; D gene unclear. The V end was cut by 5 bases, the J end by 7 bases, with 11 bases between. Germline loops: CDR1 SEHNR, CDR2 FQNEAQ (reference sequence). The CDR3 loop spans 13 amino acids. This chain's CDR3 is CASSDVAHGELFF. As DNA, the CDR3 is TGTGCCAGCAGCGACGTCGCTCACGGGGAGCTGTTTTTT.

CDR3 in amino acids: CASSYIGASYEQYF. DNA for the CDR3: TGCGCCAGCAGCTATATAGGGGCCTCCTACGAGCAGTACTTC. The chain joins TRBV5-1 to TRBJ2-7; tentatively, D is TRBD1 (5 bases). Germline CDR1 SGHRS, CDR2 YFSETQ. The V end was cut by 3 bases, the J end by 0 bases, with 10 bases between. The length of the CDR3 is 14 residues.

CDR3 amino acids: CASSLARSGLMVSYNEQFF. The CDR3 DNA reads TGCGCCAGCAGCTTGGCCCGGAGCGGCCTCATGGTATCCTACAATGAGCAGTTCTTC. This chain uses TRBV5-1 with TRBJ2-1, with TRBD2 as a possible D gene (5 bases). This CDR3 is built from 19 residues. Germline V gene sequence: CDR1 SGHRS, CDR2 YFSETQ. The V end was cut by 0 bases, the J end by 1 base, with 20 bases between.

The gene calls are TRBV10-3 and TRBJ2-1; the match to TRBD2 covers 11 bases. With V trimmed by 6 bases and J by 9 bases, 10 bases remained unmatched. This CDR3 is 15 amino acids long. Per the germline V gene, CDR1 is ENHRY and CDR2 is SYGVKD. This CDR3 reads CAIRVTSGEQGEQFF. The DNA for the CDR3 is TGTGCCATCAGAGTGACTAGCGGGGAGCAGGGTGAGCAGTTCTTC.

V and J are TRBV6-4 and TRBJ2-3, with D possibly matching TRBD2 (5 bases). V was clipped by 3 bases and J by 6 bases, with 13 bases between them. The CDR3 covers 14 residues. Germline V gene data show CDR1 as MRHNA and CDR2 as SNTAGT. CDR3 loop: CASSDTPGWDTQYF. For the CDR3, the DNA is TGTGCCAGCAGTGATACACCGGGGTGGGATACGCAGTATTTT.

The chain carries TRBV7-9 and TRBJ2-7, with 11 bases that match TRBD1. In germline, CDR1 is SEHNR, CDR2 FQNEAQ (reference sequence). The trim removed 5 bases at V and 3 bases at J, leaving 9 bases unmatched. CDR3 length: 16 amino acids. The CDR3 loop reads CASSPKLGTGGYEQYF. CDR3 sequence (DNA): TGTGCCAGCAGCCCAAAACTCGGGACAGGGGGCTACGAGCAGTACTTC.

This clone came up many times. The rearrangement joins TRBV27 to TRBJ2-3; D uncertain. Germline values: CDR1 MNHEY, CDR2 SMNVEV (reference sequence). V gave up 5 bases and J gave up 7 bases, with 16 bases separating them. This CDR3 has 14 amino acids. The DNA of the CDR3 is TGTGCCAGCAGTACACTCTCCGCGGAGCATACGCAGTATTTT. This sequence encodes CASSTLSAEHTQYF.

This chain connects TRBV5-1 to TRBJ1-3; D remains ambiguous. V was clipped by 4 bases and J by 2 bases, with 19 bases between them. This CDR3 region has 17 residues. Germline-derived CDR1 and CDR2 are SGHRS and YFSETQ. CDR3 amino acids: CASSPHKGFRTGNTIYF. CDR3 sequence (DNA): TGCGCCAGCAGCCCCCACAAAGGATTCAGGACTGGAAACACCATATATTTT.

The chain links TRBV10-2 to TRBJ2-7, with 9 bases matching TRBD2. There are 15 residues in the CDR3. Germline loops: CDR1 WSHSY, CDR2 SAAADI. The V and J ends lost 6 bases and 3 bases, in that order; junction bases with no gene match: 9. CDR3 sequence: CASRAEERGVYEQYF. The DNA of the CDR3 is TGCGCCAGCAGGGCGGAAGAGCGGGGGGTCTACGAGCAGTACTTC.

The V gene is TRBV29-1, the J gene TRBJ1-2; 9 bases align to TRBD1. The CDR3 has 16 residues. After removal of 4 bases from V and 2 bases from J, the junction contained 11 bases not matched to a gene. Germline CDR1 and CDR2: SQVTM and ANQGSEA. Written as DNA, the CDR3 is TGCAGCGTTGGCGGGCCCCGGACAGGGGCCAACTATGGCTACACCTTC. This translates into CSVGGPRTGANYGYTF. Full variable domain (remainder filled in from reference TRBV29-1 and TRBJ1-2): SAVISQKPSRDICQRGTSLTIQCQVDSQVTMMFWYRQQPGQSLTLIATANQGSEATYESGFVIDKFPISRPNLTFSTLTVSNMSPEDSSIYLCSVGGPRTGANYGYTFGSGTRLTVV.